A single sample is the source of the 18 T cell receptor beta chains below, sequenced in a study of blood T cell repertoires in COVID-19. Profiled with immunoSEQ multiplex PCR; TCRdb holds only in-frame clones, not every one. The data contain 200,000 to 250,000 clones, about 89% of them singletons. The sequenced sample was peripheral blood. All receptors come from a woman aged 60-75 years who had recovered from COVID-19.

V gene TRBV6-5 combines with J gene TRBJ1-2; weak D call: TRBD1 (5 bases). With 0 bases removed from V and 4 bases from J, the gap between germline ends came to 12 bases. The CDR3 covers 15 residues. Germline V gene data show CDR1 as MNHEY and CDR2 as SVGAGI. The CDR3, as DNA: TGTGCCAGCAGTTACTCCTTGACAGAAATCTATGGCTACACCTTC. It translates to CASSYSLTEIYGYTF.

This chain joins TRBV7-9 and TRBJ2-3; TRBD2 is a possible D gene (6 bases). V shed 3 bases and J shed 6 bases, with 13 bases lying between them. The CDR3 length is 14 residues. Germline V gene sequence: CDR1 SEHNR, CDR2 FQNEAQ (reference sequence). The CDR3 DNA reads TGTGCCAGCAGCTTTCGACTAGACCCGGATACGCAGTATTTT. It translates to CASSFRLDPDTQYF.

This chain connects TRBV5-1 to TRBJ1-4; perhaps TRBD1 as D (6 bases). Germline V gene sequence: CDR1 SGHRS, CDR2 YFSETQ. The germline V and J ends were trimmed by 0 bases and 8 bases, with 14 bases remaining between them. The CDR3 is 15 residues long. The CDR3 is CASSLEGVREEKLFF. Written as DNA, the CDR3 is TGCGCCAGCAGCTTGGAGGGGGTAAGGGAGGAAAAACTGTTTTTT.

The V gene is TRBV5-8, the J gene TRBJ2-1, with 12 bases aligning to TRBD2. Germline assignment: CDR1 SGHTS and CDR2 YDEGEE. There are 15 residues in the CDR3. J was trimmed by 7 bases and V by 0 bases; bases with no gene match: 2. The CDR3 protein is CASSLGLAGVNEQFF. DNA of the CDR3: TGTGCCAGCAGCTTGGGACTAGCGGGGGTAAATGAGCAGTTCTTC.

The CDR3 loop reads CASSPGQPGNTIYF. The CDR3, as DNA: TGTGCCAGTAGCCCGGGACAGCCTGGAAACACCATATATTTT. V gene TRBV19 combines with J gene TRBJ1-3, with TRBD1 identical over 7 bases. There are 14 residues in the CDR3. V shed 6 bases, J shed 2 bases, and the junction held 4 bases outside the gene matches. Germline-derived CDR1 and CDR2 are LNHDA and SQIVND (reference sequence).

The chain joins TRBV7-3 to TRBJ2-3; 9 bases are shared with TRBD2. The CDR3 spans 15 residues. CDR1 is SGHTA, CDR2 FQGTGA, per germline. With 2 bases clipped from V and 5 bases from J, the junction kept 5 bases outside the gene matches. This CDR3 reads CASSLAGLAQDTQYF. In nucleotides, the CDR3 is TGTGCCAGCAGCTTAGCAGGACTAGCGCAAGATACGCAGTATTTT.

This rearrangement joins TRBV5-4 to TRBJ1-2; TRBD1 agrees at 8 bases. Germline V gives CDR1 SGHNT, CDR2 YYREEE (reference sequence). Trimming removed 0 bases from V and 5 bases from J; junction bases left unmatched: 6. This CDR3 comprises 15 residues. Here the CDR3 DNA reads TGTGCCAGCAGCTTGGTGGGTCAGGGGGCGTATGGCTACACCTTC. It codes for CASSLVGQGAYGYTF.

The chain carries TRBV28 and TRBJ1-1, with D tentatively TRBD1 (5 bases). V was clipped by 8 bases and J by 6 bases, with 16 bases between them. The germline V gene has CDR1 MDHEN and CDR2 SYDVKM. This CDR3 is built from 13 residues. In nucleotides, the CDR3 is TGTGCCAGCTGCAGGGACTTGATCTCTGAAGCTTTCTTT. Encoded protein: CASCRDLISEAFF.

The chain employs TRBV10-3 and TRBJ2-2; TRBD1 aligns across 7 bases. After removal of 11 bases from V and 6 bases from J, the junction contained 9 bases not matched to a gene. The germline V gene has CDR1 ENHRY and CDR2 SYGVKD. This CDR3 has 13 residues. The CDR3 nucleotides read TGTGCCGCTAGACAGGGTTCGGCCGGGGAGCTGTTTTTT. The encoded protein is CAARQGSAGELFF.

The chain joins TRBV6-5 to TRBJ1-1, with D perhaps matching TRBD1 (5 bases). Germline V gives CDR1 MNHEY, CDR2 SVGAGI. Between the trimmed V and J ends, which lost 6 bases and 6 bases, there was a span of 20 bases. This CDR3 has 15 amino acids. The CDR3 loop reads CASRQEWAGDSEAFF. The CDR3, as DNA: TGTGCCAGCAGACAAGAGTGGGCGGGGGACTCTGAAGCTTTCTTT.

This clone has only one observation. The chain carries TRBV9 and TRBJ2-2; TRBD2 matches at 15 bases. CDR1 and CDR2 from the germline V gene are SGDLS and YYNGEE. The CDR3 extends over 18 amino acids. The V gene end was trimmed by 5 bases and the J gene end by 4 bases; junction bases not matched to a gene: 9. CDR3 sequence reads: CASRRTSGGARGTGELFF. The CDR3 DNA sequence: TGTGCCAGCAGACGGACTAGCGGGGGGGCCCGGGGCACCGGGGAGCTGTTTTTT.

The chain is built from TRBV19 and TRBJ2-3; TRBD1 agrees at 8 bases. The CDR3 runs 14 residues. Germline V CDR1 and CDR2: LNHDA, SQIVND (reference sequence). V trimming: 5 bases; J trimming: 4 bases; junction bases outside the gene matches: 5. This CDR3 is CASSSQGAADTQYF. The CDR3 bases are TGTGCCAGTAGTTCGCAGGGGGCGGCAGATACGCAGTATTTT.

The rearrangement joins TRBV27 to TRBJ1-2, with TRBD1 matching over 7 bases. Germline assignment: CDR1 MNHEY and CDR2 SMNVEV (reference sequence). This CDR3 is built from 16 residues. J lost 7 bases, V lost 10 bases, and 21 bases had no gene match. The CDR3, as DNA: TGTGCCACTGGGGGATTTGGTAGGGGGCGACGGAGTGGCTACACCTTC. It translates to CATGGFGRGRRSGYTF.

The chain links TRBV5-1 to TRBJ1-6; TRBD1 matches at 7 bases. CDR1 and CDR2 from the germline V gene are SGHRS and YFSETQ. CDR3 length: 15 residues. After removal of 4 bases from V and 9 bases from J, the junction contained 10 bases not matched to a gene. For the CDR3, the DNA is TGCGCCAGCAGCGATGGACAGGCATTAACTTCACCCCTCCACTTT. This encodes CASSDGQALTSPLHF.

This clone was seen just once. The rearrangement links TRBV27 to TRBJ1-2; 12 positions agree with TRBD1. The germline gives CDR1 MNHEY, CDR2 SMNVEV (reference sequence). The CDR3 spans 15 residues. V shed 6 bases and J 8 bases; nucleotides not matched to a gene: 10. The CDR3 DNA reads as TGTGCCAGCAGGACGGGACAGGGGGCATACCGGGGCTACACCTTC. Protein product: CASRTGQGAYRGYTF.

In DNA, the CDR3 is TGTGCCGGGAAGACTAGCGCGAACACCGGGGAGCTGTTTTTT. As protein: CAGKTSANTGELFF. The V and J genes are TRBV2 and TRBJ2-2; TRBD2 matches at 8 bases. The CDR3 extends over 14 amino acids. CDR1 and CDR2 from the germline V gene are SNHLY and FYNNEI. V gave up 11 bases and J gave up 0 bases; unmatched junction bases: 5. The whole variable domain, filled in from reference TRBV2 and TRBJ2-2, reads EPEVTQTPSHQVTQMGQEVILRCVPISNHLYFYWYRQILGQKVEFLVSFYNNEISEKSEIFDDQFSVERPDGSNFTLKIRSTKLEDSAMYFCAGKTSANTGELFFGEGSRLTVL.

The CDR3 bases are TGTGCCAGCAGCTTACGCGGGACAGGGTTTTTTAATTCACCCCTCCACTTT. Residues: CASSLRGTGFFNSPLHF. This chain joins TRBV7-2 and TRBJ1-6; TRBD1 matches 9 bases. Germline CDR1 is SGHTA and CDR2 is FQGNSA. The CDR3 is made up of 17 amino acids. V was pared by 2 bases and J by 6 bases, with 8 bases of the junction left unmatched.

The chain carries TRBV12-3 or TRBV12-4 and TRBJ1-6, with D unclear. Between the trimmed V and J ends, which lost 3 bases and 6 bases, there was a span of 3 bases. The CDR3 is 12 amino acids. The CDR3 DNA reads as TGTGCCAGCAGTTTTAGTAATTCACCCCTCCACTTT. Its protein is CASSFSNSPLHF.